This TCR beta chain derives from a study of blood T cell repertoires in COVID-19 (TCRdb year 2020). In terms of the full investigation: Samples covering the acute and convalescent phases of COVID-19 were provided by collaborators in the United States, Italy and Spain. The material from the prospective study consisted of cDNA or gDNA derived from T cells, B-cell-depleted T cells, or PBMCs. Subjects who had been exposed to COVID-19, were actively infected with it, or had recovered from it provided the deeply sampled blood TCRbeta repertoires that made up the dataset. The repertoires were made available in a free public database intended to serve as a resource for research on the immune response to SARS-CoV-2. Samples came from the ongoing ImmuneRACE study (first 160 participants) plus 1,254 subjects from 6 global collaborators. Sample metadata almost always included a de-identified subject ID, COVID-19 status, age in years and sex. Where available, HLA class I and class II types were taken from metadata supplied by the sample provider and were not determined by assay-based typing.

TCRbeta CDR3 regions were amplified from genomic DNA using the immunoSEQ Assay, a bias-controlled multiplex PCR. In the authors' own workflow: Nucleated cell counts per sample were estimated from amplification of reference gene primers within the assay. To quantify the absolute abundance of each unique TCRbeta CDR3 rearrangement, sequence reads were collapsed and filtered. For each sample, productive Simpson clonality was calculated by taking the square root of Simpson's diversity index across productive rearrangements. Not all clones reach the TCRdb copy of this immuneACCESS table, which keeps in-frame sequences only. Checked studies attribute under half of the gap to unresolved V genes and leave the rest unexplained. The DNA was the basis for D and trimming; V, J and clone size are from that table. Present in this sample are over 250,000 clones, roughly 87% of which were seen just once. The top ten clonotypes cover about 8.9% of the sample.

In the prospective study, participants were about 18 to 95 years old, resided in about two dozen geographic areas of the United States, and were enrolled through a virtual design. Cohort assignment in the prospective study relied on participant-reported clinical history from a screening survey and a study questionnaire. Recovered participants in ImmuneRACE Cohort 3 were defined by two consecutive negative NP/OP PCR tests, clearance by a healthcare professional, or resolution of symptoms. In the prospective study, whole blood, serum and a nasopharyngeal or oropharyngeal swab were collected from each participant by mobile phlebotomists. Prospective study participants could optionally give additional blood draws and questionnaires over a 2-month period. Prospective study blood samples were shipped either frozen or at room temperature before DNA extraction. Overall study results and their limits: How much clinical and demographic metadata was included differed by source and by participant, and the metadata was provided uncurated.

In the case of this clone: Its antigen specificity is not known. Within one base of it there is no much larger clone, and no base qualities were kept.

Based on the germline V gene, the CDR1 and CDR2 sequences are SGHVS and FNYEAQ. From its cysteine to its phenylalanine, the CDR3 spans 15 amino acids. Just the 45-base CDR3 DNA is kept, in frame starting at base 1. V and J are trimmed by 4 bases and 9 bases, and the gene matches miss 10 bases of the junction. The specimen sequenced was PBMCs or T cells enriched from blood (not recorded which). The sequence derives from a woman aged 18-29 years who had recovered from COVID-19. The chain was built from TRBV7-6 and TRBJ2-1, with TRBD2 matching 9 junction bases. The nucleotides are TGTGCCAGCAGCTCGCTTTATAGCGGGAGCTCTGAGCAGTTCTTC. Its coded protein is CASSSLYSGSSEQFF.